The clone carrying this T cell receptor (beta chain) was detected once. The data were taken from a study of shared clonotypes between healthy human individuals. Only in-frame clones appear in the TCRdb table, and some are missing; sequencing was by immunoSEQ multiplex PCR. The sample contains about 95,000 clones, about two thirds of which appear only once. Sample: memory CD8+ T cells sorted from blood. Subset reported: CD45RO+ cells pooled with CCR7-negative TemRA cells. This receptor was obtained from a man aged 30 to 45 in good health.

The CDR3 loop reads CASSGRERETQYF. The CDR3 DNA sequence: TGTGCCAGCAGCGGAAGGGAAAGAGAGACCCAGTACTTC. The rearrangement joins TRBV5-4 to TRBJ2-5; the D is unclear. The CDR3 consists of 13 residues. Per the germline V gene, CDR1 is SGHNT and CDR2 is YYREEE (reference sequence). With 4 bases removed from V and 4 bases from J, the gap between germline ends came to 11 bases.